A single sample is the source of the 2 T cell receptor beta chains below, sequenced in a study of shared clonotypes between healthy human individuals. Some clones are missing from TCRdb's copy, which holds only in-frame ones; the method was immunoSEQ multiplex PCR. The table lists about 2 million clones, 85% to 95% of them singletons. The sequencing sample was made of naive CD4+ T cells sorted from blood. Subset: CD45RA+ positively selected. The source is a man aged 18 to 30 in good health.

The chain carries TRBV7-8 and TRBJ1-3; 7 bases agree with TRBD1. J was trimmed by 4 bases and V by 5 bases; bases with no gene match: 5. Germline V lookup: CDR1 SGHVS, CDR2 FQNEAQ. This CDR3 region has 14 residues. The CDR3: CASSRQGSGNTIYF. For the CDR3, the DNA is TGTGCCAGCAGCCGACAGGGATCAGGAAACACCATATATTTT.

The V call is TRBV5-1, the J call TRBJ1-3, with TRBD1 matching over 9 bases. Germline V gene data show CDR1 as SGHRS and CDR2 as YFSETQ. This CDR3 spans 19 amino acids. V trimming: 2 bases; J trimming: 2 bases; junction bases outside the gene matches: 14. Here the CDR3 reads CASSLWTGTGFPAGNTIYF. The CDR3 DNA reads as TGCGCCAGCAGCTTATGGACCGGGACAGGGTTTCCTGCTGGAAACACCATATATTTT.